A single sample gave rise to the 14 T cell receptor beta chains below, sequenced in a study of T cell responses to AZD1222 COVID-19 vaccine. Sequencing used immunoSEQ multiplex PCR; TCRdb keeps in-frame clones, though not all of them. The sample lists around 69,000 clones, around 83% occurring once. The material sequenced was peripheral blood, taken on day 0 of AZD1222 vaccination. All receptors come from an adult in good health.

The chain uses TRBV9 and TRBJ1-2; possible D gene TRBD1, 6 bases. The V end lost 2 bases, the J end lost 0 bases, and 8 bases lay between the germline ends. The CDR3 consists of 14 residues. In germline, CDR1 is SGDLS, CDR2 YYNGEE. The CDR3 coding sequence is TGTGCCAGCAGCGTGGGGGCCCCTAACTATGGCTACACCTTC. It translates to CASSVGAPNYGYTF.

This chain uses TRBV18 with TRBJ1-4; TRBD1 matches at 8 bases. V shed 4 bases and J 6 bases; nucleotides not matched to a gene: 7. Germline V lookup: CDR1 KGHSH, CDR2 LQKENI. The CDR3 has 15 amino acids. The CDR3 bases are TGTGCCAGCTCACTGAATCAGGGGGCGGATGAAAAACTGTTTTTT. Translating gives CASSLNQGADEKLFF.

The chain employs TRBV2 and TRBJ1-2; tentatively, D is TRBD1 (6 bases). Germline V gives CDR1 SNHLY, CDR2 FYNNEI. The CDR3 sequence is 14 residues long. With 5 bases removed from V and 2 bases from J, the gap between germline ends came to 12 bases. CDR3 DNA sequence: TGTGCCAGCAGTCCGGGACAAGGGAACTATGGCTACACCTTC. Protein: CASSPGQGNYGYTF.

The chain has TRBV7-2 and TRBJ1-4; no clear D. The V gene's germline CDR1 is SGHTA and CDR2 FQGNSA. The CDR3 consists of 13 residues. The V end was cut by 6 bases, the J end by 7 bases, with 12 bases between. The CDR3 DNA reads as TGTGCCAGCAGTCCCCGACGGACTGAAAAACTGTTTTTT. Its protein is CASSPRRTEKLFF. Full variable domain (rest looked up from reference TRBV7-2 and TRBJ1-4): GAGVSQSPSNKVTEKGKDVELRCDPISGHTALYWYRQSLGQGLEFLIYFQGNSAPDKSGLPSDRFSAERTGGSVSTLTIQRTQQEDSAVYLCASSPRRTEKLFFGSGTQLSVL.

The CDR3 region has the DNA TGTGCCAGCAGCCCATGGGACAGTGATTCACCCCTCCACTTT. This sequence encodes CASSPWDSDSPLHF. V is TRBV9 and J is TRBJ1-6, with 7 bases matching TRBD1. The germline gives CDR1 SGDLS, CDR2 YYNGEE. The CDR3 covers 14 residues. V trimming: 4 bases; J trimming: 8 bases; junction bases outside the gene matches: 6.

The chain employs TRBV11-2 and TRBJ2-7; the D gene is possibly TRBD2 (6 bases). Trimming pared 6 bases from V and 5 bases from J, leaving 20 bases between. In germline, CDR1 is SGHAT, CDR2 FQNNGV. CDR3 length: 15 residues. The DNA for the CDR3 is TGTGCCAGCAGTTTTACCGGGACTTACCGCCACGAGCAGTACTTC. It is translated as CASSFTGTYRHEQYF. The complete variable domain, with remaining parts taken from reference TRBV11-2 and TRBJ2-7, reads EAGVAQSPRYKIIEKRQSVAFWCNPISGHATLYWYQQILGQGPKLLIQFQNNGVVDDSQLPKDRFSAERLKGVDSTLKIQPAKLEDSAVYLCASSFTGTYRHEQYFGPGTRLTVT.

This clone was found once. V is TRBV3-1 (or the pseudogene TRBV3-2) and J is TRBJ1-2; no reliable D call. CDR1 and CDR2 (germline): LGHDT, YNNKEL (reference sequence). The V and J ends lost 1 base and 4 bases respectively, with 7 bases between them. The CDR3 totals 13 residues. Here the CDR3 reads CASSQGVGYGYTF. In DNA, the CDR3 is TGTGCCAGCAGCCAAGGGGTCGGCTATGGCTACACCTTC.

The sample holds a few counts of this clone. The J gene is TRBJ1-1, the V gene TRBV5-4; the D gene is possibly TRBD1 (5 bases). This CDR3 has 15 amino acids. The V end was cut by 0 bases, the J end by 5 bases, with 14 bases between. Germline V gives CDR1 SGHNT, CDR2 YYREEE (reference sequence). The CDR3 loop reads CASSLAKQGRTEAFF. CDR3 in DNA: TGTGCCAGCAGCTTGGCCAAGCAGGGTCGGACTGAAGCTTTCTTT. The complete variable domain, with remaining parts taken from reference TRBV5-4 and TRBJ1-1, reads ETGVTQSPTHLIKTRGQQVTLRCSSQSGHNTVSWYQQALGQGPQFIFQYYREEENGRGNFPPRFSGLQFPNYSSELNVNALELDDSALYLCASSLAKQGRTEAFFGQGTRLTVV.

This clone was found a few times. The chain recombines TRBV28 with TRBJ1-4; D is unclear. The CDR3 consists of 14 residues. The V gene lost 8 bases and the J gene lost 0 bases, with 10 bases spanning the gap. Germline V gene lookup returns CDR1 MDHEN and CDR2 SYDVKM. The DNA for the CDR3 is TGTGCCAGCCTGGAATCGACAACTAATGAAAAACTGTTTTTT. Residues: CASLESTTNEKLFF.

The CDR3 spells CASSFGTGPGEQYF. CDR3 DNA: TGTGCCAGCAGCTTCGGGACAGGGCCTGGGGAGCAGTACTTC. The V gene is TRBV7-8, the J gene TRBJ2-7; the match to TRBD1 covers 9 bases. There are 14 residues in the CDR3. Germline-derived CDR1 and CDR2 are SGHVS and FQNEAQ. Trimming cost V 3 bases and J 7 bases; bases outside gene matches: 7.

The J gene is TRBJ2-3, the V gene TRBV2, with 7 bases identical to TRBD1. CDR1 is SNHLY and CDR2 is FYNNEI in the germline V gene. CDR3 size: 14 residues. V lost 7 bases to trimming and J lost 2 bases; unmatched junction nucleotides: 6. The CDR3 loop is CASKDRVPTDTQYF. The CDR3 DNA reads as TGTGCCAGCAAAGACAGGGTTCCCACAGATACGCAGTATTTT.

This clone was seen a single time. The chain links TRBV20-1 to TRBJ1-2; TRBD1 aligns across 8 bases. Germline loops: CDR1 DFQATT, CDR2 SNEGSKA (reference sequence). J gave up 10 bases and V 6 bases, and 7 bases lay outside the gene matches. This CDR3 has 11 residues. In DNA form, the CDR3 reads TGCAGTGCCAACAGGGGACAGGACTACACCTTC. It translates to CSANRGQDYTF.

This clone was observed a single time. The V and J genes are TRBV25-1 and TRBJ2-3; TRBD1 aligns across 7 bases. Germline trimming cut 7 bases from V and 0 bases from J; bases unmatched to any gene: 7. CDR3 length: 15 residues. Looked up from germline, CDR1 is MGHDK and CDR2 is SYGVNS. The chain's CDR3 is CASTTLGQSTDTQYF. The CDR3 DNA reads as TGTGCCAGCACCACATTGGGACAGAGCACAGATACGCAGTATTTT.

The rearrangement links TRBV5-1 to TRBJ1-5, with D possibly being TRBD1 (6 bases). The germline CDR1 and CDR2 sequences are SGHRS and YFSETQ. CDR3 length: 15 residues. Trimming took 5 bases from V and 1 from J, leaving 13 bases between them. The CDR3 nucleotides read TGCGCCAGCAGAATTGGCGGACAGAGCAATCAGCCCCAGCATTTT. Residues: CASRIGGQSNQPQHF.